What follows is one T cell receptor beta chain and its context. The antigen remains unidentified. V dropped 11 bases and J dropped 2 bases, with 14 bases sitting between them. The CDR3 covers 13 residues. Every TCR beta cDNA library bore unique molecular identifiers. TCRdb independently ran MiXCR on the PCR reads; one entry per CDR3 protein. This sample has some 690,000 distinct CDR3 sequences; 55% to 70% occur once, and the top ten carry roughly 12%. The sample belongs to a study of post-analysis software for immune sequencing data. Study conclusions and caveats: A handful of TRBV segments were significantly more frequent in patients than in controls. TRBV5-6, TRBV5-1 and TRBV20-1 were among these segments.

Sequenced material: blood. This receptor was taken from a girl aged 2 to 9 with multiple sclerosis. This chain links TRBV12-3 or TRBV12-4 with TRBJ2-3; TRBD2 might be the D (6 bases). Written as DNA, the CDR3 is TGTGCCGGTAGCCAGGGACTCACAGATACGCAGTATTTT. Translation: CAGSQGLTDTQYF.